Below are 25 T cell receptor beta chains sequenced from a single sample in a study of blood T cell repertoires in COVID-19. Clones were read by immunoSEQ multiplex PCR, and TCRdb kept only the in-frame ones, dropping some. The data show roughly 240,000 clones, roughly 86% seen once. Sequenced material: PBMCs or T cells enriched from blood (not recorded which). Source of these receptors: a woman in her thirties with acute COVID-19.

The chain couples TRBV30 to TRBJ2-1; 8 bases match TRBD2. Germline V gives CDR1 GTSNPN, CDR2 SVGIG (reference sequence). The CDR3 runs 15 residues. Trimming at V came to 0 bases and at J to 7 bases, leaving 8 bases not matched to a gene. The CDR3 loop reads CAWSVRGGLRNEQFF. The CDR3 nucleotides are TGTGCCTGGAGTGTACGCGGGGGGCTAAGGAATGAGCAGTTCTTC.

Here the CDR3 reads CASSDGAGGNQPQHF. In DNA, the CDR3 is TGTGCCAGCAGCGACGGAGCAGGGGGCAATCAGCCCCAGCATTTT. This chain uses TRBV4-2 with TRBJ1-5; D possibly corresponds to TRBD1 (6 bases). Germline lookup yields CDR1 LGHNA and CDR2 YNFKEQ. This CDR3 has 15 amino acids. Deletions cut 5 bases from V and 2 bases from J, with 13 bases between.

The V and J genes are TRBV15 and TRBJ1-1, with D unresolved. V dropped 1 base and J dropped 4 bases, with 10 bases sitting between them. Germline V CDR1 and CDR2: LNHNV, YYDKDF (reference sequence). The CDR3 contains 14 residues. The DNA of the CDR3 is TGTGCCACCAGCAGAGGCGGGAGTGGCACTGAAGCTTTCTTT. Translation gives CATSRGGSGTEAFF.

This clone was seen just once. The V and J genes are TRBV5-1 and TRBJ1-1; D might be TRBD1 (5 bases). This CDR3 has 16 residues. CDR1 and CDR2 from the germline V gene are SGHRS and YFSETQ. Trimming left V 0 bases short and J 0 bases short, with 12 bases between. The CDR3 DNA reads as TGCGCCAGCAGCTTGGGCTCAGGGCCCCTGAACACTGAAGCTTTCTTT. Its translation: CASSLGSGPLNTEAFF. The full variable domain, completed using reference TRBV5-1 and TRBJ1-1, is KAGVTQTPRYLIKTRGQQVTLSCSPISGHRSVSWYQQTPGQGLQFLFEYFSETQRNKGNFPGRFSGRQFSNSRSEMNVSTLELGDSALYLCASSLGSGPLNTEAFFGQGTRLTVV.

V gene TRBV6-5 combines with J gene TRBJ1-4, with 10 bases fitting TRBD1. J was trimmed by 6 bases and V by 4 bases; bases with no gene match: 2. CDR1 MNHEY and CDR2 SVGAGI come from the germline V gene. The length of the CDR3 is 14 residues. The CDR3 DNA is TGTGCCAGCAGTTCGGGACAGGGGTATGAAAAACTGTTTTTT. Its translation: CASSSGQGYEKLFF.

This chain uses TRBV7-9 with TRBJ2-5, with a weak D call TRBD1 (7 bases). With 5 bases removed from V and 4 bases from J, the gap between germline ends came to 14 bases. Germline V CDR1 and CDR2: SEHNR, FQNEAQ (reference sequence). This CDR3 is built from 14 residues. The CDR3 DNA reads as TGTGCCAGCAGCCATAGGGGGCGGGGAGAGACCCAGTACTTC. This codes for CASSHRGRGETQYF.

The rearrangement uses TRBV6-5 and TRBJ2-7, with D perhaps TRBD1 (6 bases). The V end lost 6 bases, the J end lost 4 bases, and 16 bases lay between the germline ends. Germline V gene data show CDR1 as MNHEY and CDR2 as SVGAGI. The CDR3 spans 14 residues. Here the CDR3 reads CASRRTDSFYEQYF. The DNA for the CDR3 is TGTGCCAGCAGGCGGACAGACTCGTTTTACGAGCAGTACTTC.

This clone was seen once. The genes are TRBV30 and TRBJ2-1; TRBD1 is a possible D gene (5 bases). V dropped 0 bases and J dropped 6 bases, with 12 bases sitting between them. The CDR3 runs to 14 residues. Germline V gene sequence: CDR1 GTSNPN, CDR2 SVGIG (reference sequence). CDR3 coding DNA: TGTGCCTGGAGTGTGGGCCTAGGGGCCAATGAGCAGTTCTTC. It specifies CAWSVGLGANEQFF. The complete variable domain, with remaining parts taken from reference TRBV30 and TRBJ2-1, reads SQTIHQWPATLVQPVGSPLSLECTVEGTSNPNLYWYRQAAGRGLQLLFYSVGIGQISSEVPQNLSASRPQDRQFILSSKKLLLSDSGFYLCAWSVGLGANEQFFGPGTRLTVL.

J is TRBJ1-2 and V is TRBV29-1; tentative D call: TRBD1 (6 bases). The CDR3 is 12 residues long. The ends were cut back, 5 bases at V and 4 bases at J, with 11 bases in the middle. CDR1 and CDR2 from the germline V gene are SQVTM and ANQGSEA. DNA for the CDR3: TGCAGCGTTCGTTCAGGGGCCTATGGCTACACCTTC. Translation gives CSVRSGAYGYTF.

The chain joins TRBV6-2 or TRBV6-3 to TRBJ2-7; D is possibly TRBD1 (6 bases). The CDR3 has 16 residues. Trimming pared 0 bases from V and 3 bases from J, leaving 15 bases between. Germline CDR1 is MNHEY and CDR2 is SVGEGT. The CDR3 coding sequence is TGTGCCAGCAGTTACTCGAATCTAGGACAGTTCTACGAGCAGTACTTC. The encoded protein is CASSYSNLGQFYEQYF.

The chain has TRBV29-1 and TRBJ2-1; 8 positions agree with TRBD2. V shed 7 bases and J 0 bases; nucleotides not matched to a gene: 8. The length of the CDR3 is 15 residues. Germline CDR1 SQVTM, CDR2 ANQGSEA. The chain's CDR3 is CSGEGTRDSYNEQFF. CDR3 DNA sequence: TGCAGCGGGGAGGGGACTAGAGACTCCTACAATGAGCAGTTCTTC.

The chain employs TRBV6-1 and TRBJ1-1, with 8 bases identical to TRBD1. The CDR3 runs to 13 residues. From germline, CDR1 is MNHNS and CDR2 SASEGT. Trimming cost V 3 bases and J 4 bases; bases outside gene matches: 1. Here the CDR3 DNA reads TGTGCCAGCAGTGAGCAGGGGGCCACTGAAGCTTTCTTT. The encoded protein is CASSEQGATEAFF.

This clone was detected only a few times. The rearrangement links TRBV2 to TRBJ2-1, with 13 bases fitting TRBD2. V dropped 4 bases and J dropped 4; count of bases not matched to a gene: 4. This CDR3 spans 16 amino acids. Germline V gene lookup returns CDR1 SNHLY and CDR2 FYNNEI. CDR3 coding DNA: TGTGCCAGCAGTGGGACTAGCGGGGGCCGTTACAATGAGCAGTTCTTC. It codes for CASSGTSGGRYNEQFF.

The V and J genes are TRBV5-1 and TRBJ2-4; TRBD1 agrees at 8 bases. The CDR3 extends over 16 amino acids. V shed 2 bases, J shed 1 base, and the junction held 5 bases outside the gene matches. Germline V CDR1 and CDR2: SGHRS, YFSETQ. CDR3 nucleotides: TGCGCCAGCAGCTTTCGACAGGGGAGGGCCAAAAACATTCAGTACTTC. Translating it yields CASSFRQGRAKNIQYF.

This clone occurred a few times. The chain uses TRBV5-4 and TRBJ1-1, with TRBD1 identical over 10 bases. The CDR3 is 15 amino acids. J was trimmed by 6 bases and V by 2 bases; bases with no gene match: 7. The germline V gene has CDR1 SGHNT and CDR2 YYREEE (reference sequence). The CDR3 coding sequence is TGTGCCAGCAGCTTCCGACAGGGGGCGCTTGCTGAAGCTTTCTTT. Translation gives CASSFRQGALAEAFF.

The chain uses TRBV28 and TRBJ1-4; 7 nucleotides align to TRBD1. This CDR3 is built from 15 residues. Trimming cost V 4 bases and J 3 bases; bases outside gene matches: 5. Looked up from germline, CDR1 is MDHEN and CDR2 is SYDVKM. The CDR3 here is CASSSTGTANEKLFF. The CDR3 region has the DNA TGTGCCAGCAGTTCTACCGGGACAGCTAATGAAAAACTGTTTTTT.

The gene calls are TRBV6-2 or TRBV6-3 and TRBJ2-1; 13 bases fit TRBD2. With 3 bases clipped from V and 8 bases from J, the junction kept 13 bases outside the gene matches. This CDR3 comprises 18 residues. The germline CDR1 and CDR2 sequences are MNHEY and SVGEGT. CDR3 coding DNA: TGTGCCAGCAGTTATCATGGACTAGCGGGGGCCCGAGTGGATGAGCAGTTCTTC. It encodes CASSYHGLAGARVDEQFF.

This chain uses TRBV7-2 with TRBJ1-6; D may be TRBD1 (5 bases). Germline loops: CDR1 SGHTA, CDR2 FQGNSA. This CDR3 contains 15 residues. Trimming took off 5 bases at V and 7 bases at J, with 15 bases between the two ends. The CDR3 loop reads CASSRGGVGNSPLHF. For the CDR3, the DNA is TGTGCCAGCAGCCGCGGGGGGGTCGGGAATTCACCCCTCCACTTT.

V and J are TRBV18 and TRBJ2-5; D gene ambiguous. Germline CDR1 reads KGHSH; CDR2 reads LQKENI. The CDR3 contains 12 residues. The V and J ends lost 5 bases and 1 base respectively, with 5 bases between them. CDR3 sequence: CASSAFQETQYF. The CDR3 nucleotides are TGTGCCAGCTCAGCGTTCCAAGAGACCCAGTACTTC. Combining the CDR3 with reference TRBV18 and TRBJ2-5 gives the whole variable domain NAGVMQNPRHLVRRRGQEARLRCSPMKGHSHVYWYRQLPEEGLKFMVYLQKENIIDESGMPKERFSAEFPKEGPSILRIQQVVRGDSAAYFCASSAFQETQYFGPGTRLLVL.

The genes are TRBV10-2 and TRBJ1-1; D might be TRBD1 (5 bases). The germline V and J ends were trimmed by 3 bases and 3 bases, with 5 bases remaining between them. The CDR3 contains 12 residues. The germline gives CDR1 WSHSY, CDR2 SAAADI. The CDR3 nucleotides read TGCGCCAGCAGTGAAGGGGACACTGAAGCTTTCTTT. Translation: CASSEGDTEAFF.

This clone was seen more than once but under ten times. The CDR3 spells CASSHLRYRKAGGNTIYF. The CDR3 DNA sequence: TGTGCCAGCAGTCACTTACGGTACAGGAAGGCCGGGGGAAACACCATATATTTT. This sequence joins TRBV6-2 or TRBV6-3 and TRBJ1-3; maybe TRBD1 (5 bases). Trimming took off 5 bases at V and 4 bases at J, with 24 bases between the two ends. The CDR3 consists of 18 residues. Germline values: CDR1 MNHEY, CDR2 SVGEGT.

The rearrangement uses TRBV19 and TRBJ1-2; a weak D match, TRBD1 (6 bases). The length of the CDR3 is 13 residues. V lost 4 bases to trimming and J lost 8 bases, with 14 bases between them. Germline V gene lookup returns CDR1 LNHDA and CDR2 SQIVND (reference sequence). CDR3 nucleotides: TGTGCCAGTAGTACCCGACAGGAGGTCGGCTACACCTTC. Its translation is CASSTRQEVGYTF. Drawing the rest from reference TRBV19 and TRBJ1-2, the complete variable domain is DGGITQSPKYLFRKEGQNVTLSCEQNLNHDAMYWYRQDPGQGLRLIYYSQIVNDFQKGDIAEGYSVSREKKESFPLTVTSAQKNPTAFYLCASSTRQEVGYTFGSGTRLTVV.

V is TRBV6-5 and J is TRBJ1-6; D not certain. Trimming cost V 6 bases and J 8 bases, with 17 bases left between them. Germline CDR1 is MNHEY and CDR2 is SVGAGI. The CDR3 covers 15 residues. CDR3 residues: CASRSRSGRYSPLHF. In nucleotides, the CDR3 is TGTGCCAGCAGAAGTCGATCTGGGCGTTATTCACCCCTCCACTTT.

The V and J genes are TRBV7-2 and TRBJ1-2; tentative D call: TRBD1 (6 bases). Germline CDR1 SGHTA, CDR2 FQGNSA. The CDR3 is 14 amino acids. V lost 8 bases and J 8 bases, leaving 21 bases between the germline ends. The CDR3 DNA follows: TGTGCCAGCTTACAGGGAGAAAAGGCCGGAGGCTACACCTTC. This gives the protein CASLQGEKAGGYTF.

The chain employs TRBV4-1 and TRBJ1-5; 7 bases fit TRBD1. This CDR3 is built from 16 residues. The V gene's germline CDR1 is MGHRA and CDR2 YSYEKL. Trimming removed 3 bases from V and 1 base from J; junction bases left unmatched: 6. Here the CDR3 reads CASSHTYRGSNQPQHF. CDR3 coding DNA: TGCGCCAGCAGCCATACTTACAGGGGCAGCAATCAGCCCCAGCATTTT.